Listed below are T cell receptor beta chains from one sample, sequenced in a study of graft-versus-host responses after intestinal transplantation. Their recognized antigens are unknown. Sequencing used immunoSEQ multiplex PCR; TCRdb keeps in-frame clones, though not all of them. The sample holds about 41,000 clones, approximately 95% seen once. The sequencing here drew on unstimulated CD8+ T cells sorted from spleen or lymph node cells, taken before transplant. These receptors all come from a human donor who was the organ donor for an intestinal transplant. Both conserved end residues are part of each CDR3. The D gene is left open where the match is weak. Where a row states a size, it is once, few, many or the class of an expanded clone; other rows omit it.

few	TRBJ2-6	TRBD1	18	TRBV5-5	CASSLFRQGTSGANVLTF	TGTGCCAGCAGCTTGTTTAGACAGGGAACCTCTGGGGCCAACGTCCTGACTTTC
once	TRBJ1-1	-	14	TRBV4-3	CASSQMDGNTEAFF	TGCGCCAGCAGCCAAATGGACGGTAACACTGAAGCTTTCTTT
-	TRBJ1-6	-	16	TRBV4-1	CASSQDSGSDNSPLHF	TGCGCCAGCAGCCAAGATTCGGGCTCGGATAATTCACCCCTCCACTTT
-	TRBJ2-1	-	16	TRBV6-6	CASSFFGPGEPNEQFF	TGTGCCAGCAGTTTTTTCGGTCCAGGGGAGCCGAATGAGCAGTTCTTC
-	TRBJ2-1	TRBD1	15	TRBV9	CASSFSGTANNEQFF	TGTGCCAGCAGCTTCTCCGGGACAGCTAACAATGAGCAGTTCTTC
-	TRBJ2-3	-	13	TRBV9	CASSSEGTDTQYF	TGTGCCAGCAGCTCTGAGGGCACAGATACGCAGTATTTT
-	TRBJ2-7	TRBD2	14	TRBV19	CASSMLAGAKEQYF	TGTGCCAGTAGTATGCTAGCGGGGGCTAAGGAGCAGTACTTC
-	TRBJ2-2	-	13	TRBV6-4	CASSDDTTGELFF	TGTGCCAGCAGTGACGACACCACCGGGGAGCTGTTTTTT
-	TRBJ1-2	TRBD1	14	TRBV6-1	CASSKDRINYGYTF	TGTGCCAGCAGTAAGGACAGGATTAACTATGGCTACACCTTC
-	TRBJ2-5	TRBD1	13	TRBV6-1	CASRGTAQETQYF	TGTGCCAGCCGAGGGACAGCTCAAGAGACCCAGTACTTC
-	TRBJ2-5	TRBD2	15	TRBV11-2	CASSLTLAGGETQYF	TGTGCCAGCAGCTTAACACTAGCGGGCGGGGAGACCCAGTACTTC
-	TRBJ2-7	TRBD2	16	TRBV4-3	CASSPSGRGGSYEQYF	TGCGCCAGCAGCCCCTCCGGGCGGGGGGGGTCCTACGAGCAGTACTTC
-	TRBJ2-3	TRBD2	16	TRBV4-1	CASSQGTSNYLDTQYF	TGCGCCAGCAGCCAGGGGACTAGCAATTACCTCGATACGCAGTATTTT
-	TRBJ2-5	-	19	TRBV7-2	CASTRGQGELIKNRETQYF	TGTGCCAGCACCCGAGGGCAGGGAGAGTTAATCAAGAATAGGGAGACCCAGTACTTC
-	TRBJ2-7	TRBD2	15	TRBV19	CASSIAGGATYEQYF	TGTGCCAGTAGTATTGCGGGGGGCGCAACCTACGAGCAGTACTTC
-	TRBJ2-7	TRBD2	15	TRBV4-3	CASSQASGGAYEQYF	TGCGCCAGCAGCCAAGCTAGCGGGGGGGCCTACGAGCAGTACTTC
-	TRBJ1-4	-	14	TRBV19	CASSLAEANEKLFF	TGTGCCAGTAGCCTAGCGGAGGCTAATGAAAAACTGTTTTTT
-	TRBJ2-7	-	14	TRBV4-1	CASSSPTGPYEQYF	TGCGCCAGCAGCTCCCCGACGGGCCCATACGAGCAGTACTTC
-	TRBJ2-4	-	15	TRBV7-3	CASTPREVGQNIQYF	TGTGCCAGCACCCCGAGGGAGGTCGGACAAAACATTCAGTACTTC
-	TRBJ1-2	TRBD1	14	TRBV2	CASTASTGFDGYTF	TGTGCCAGCACTGCATCGACAGGGTTCGATGGCTACACCTTC
-	TRBJ2-2	-	16	TRBV5-1	CASSFRLAINTGELFF	TGCGCCAGCAGCTTTCGGCTAGCGATCAACACCGGGGAGCTGTTTTTT
once	TRBJ2-7	-	12	TRBV5-1	CASSLLTGEQYF	TGCGCCAGCAGCTTGTTGACGGGCGAGCAGTACTTC
-	TRBJ2-1	-	15	TRBV6-4	CASSDSIGGYNEQFF	TGTGCCAGCAGTGACTCCATTGGGGGGTACAATGAGCAGTTCTTC
-	TRBJ2-1	-	13	TRBV2	CASSNPSYNEQFF	TGTGCCAGCAGTAACCCCTCCTACAATGAGCAGTTCTTC
-	TRBJ1-3	-	15	TRBV4-1	CASSQEPRAGNTIYF	TGCGCCAGCAGCCAAGAACCCAGGGCTGGAAACACCATATATTTT
-	TRBJ2-7	TRBD2	13	TRBV9	CASSVGAGDEQYF	TGTGCCAGCAGCGTAGGGGCGGGAGACGAGCAGTACTTC
-	TRBJ2-1	-	16	TRBV4-3	CASSQDDWGSYNEQFF	TGCGCCAGCAGCCAAGATGACTGGGGCTCCTACAATGAGCAGTTCTTC
-	TRBJ1-1	-	12	TRBV4-3	CASSQDRLQAFF	TGCGCCAGCAGCCAAGATAGGCTCCAAGCTTTCTTT